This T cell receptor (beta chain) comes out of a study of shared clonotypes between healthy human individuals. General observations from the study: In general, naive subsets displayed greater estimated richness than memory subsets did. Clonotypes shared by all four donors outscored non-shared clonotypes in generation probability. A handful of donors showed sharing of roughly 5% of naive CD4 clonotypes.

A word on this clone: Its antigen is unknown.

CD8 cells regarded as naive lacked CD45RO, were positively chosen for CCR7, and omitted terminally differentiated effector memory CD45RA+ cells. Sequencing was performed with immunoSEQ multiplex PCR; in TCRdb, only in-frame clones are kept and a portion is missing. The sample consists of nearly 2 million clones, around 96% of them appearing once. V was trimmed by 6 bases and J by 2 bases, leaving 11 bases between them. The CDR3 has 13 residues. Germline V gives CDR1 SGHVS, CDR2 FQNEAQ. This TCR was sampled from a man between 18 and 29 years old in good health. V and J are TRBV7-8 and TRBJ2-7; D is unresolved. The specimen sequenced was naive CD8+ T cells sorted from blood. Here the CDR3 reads CASSLRPPYEQYF. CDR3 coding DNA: TGTGCCAGCAGTCTTCGGCCACCCTACGAGCAGTACTTC.